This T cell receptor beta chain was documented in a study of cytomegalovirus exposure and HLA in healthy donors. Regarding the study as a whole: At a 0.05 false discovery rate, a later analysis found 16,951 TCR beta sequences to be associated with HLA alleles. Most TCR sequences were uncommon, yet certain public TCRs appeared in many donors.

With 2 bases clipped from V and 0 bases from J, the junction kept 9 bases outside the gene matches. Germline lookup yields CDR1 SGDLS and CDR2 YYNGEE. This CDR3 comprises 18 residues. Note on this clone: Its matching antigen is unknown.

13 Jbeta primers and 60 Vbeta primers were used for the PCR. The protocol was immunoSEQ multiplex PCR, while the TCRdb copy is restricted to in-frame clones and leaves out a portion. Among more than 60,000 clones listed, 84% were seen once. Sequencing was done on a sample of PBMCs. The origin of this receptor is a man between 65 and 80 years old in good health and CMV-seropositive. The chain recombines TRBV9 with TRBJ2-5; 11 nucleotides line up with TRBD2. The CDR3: CASSVGSSGGAYQETQYF. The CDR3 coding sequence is TGTGCCAGCAGCGTGGGGAGTAGCGGGGGGGCCTACCAAGAGACCCAGTACTTC.